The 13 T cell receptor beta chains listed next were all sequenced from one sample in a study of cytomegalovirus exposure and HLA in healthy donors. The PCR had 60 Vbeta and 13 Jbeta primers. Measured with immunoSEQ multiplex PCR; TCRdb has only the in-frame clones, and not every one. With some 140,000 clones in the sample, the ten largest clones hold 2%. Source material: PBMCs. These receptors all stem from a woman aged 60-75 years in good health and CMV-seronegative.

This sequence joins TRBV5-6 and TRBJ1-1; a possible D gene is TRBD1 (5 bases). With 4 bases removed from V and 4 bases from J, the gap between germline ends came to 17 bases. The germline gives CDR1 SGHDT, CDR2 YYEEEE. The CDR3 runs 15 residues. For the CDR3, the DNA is TGTGCCAGCAGCCGGCAGGCAGGGTGGTCCACTGAAGCTTTCTTT. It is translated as CASSRQAGWSTEAFF. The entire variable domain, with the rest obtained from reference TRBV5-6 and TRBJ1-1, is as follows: DAGVTQSPTHLIKTRGQQVTLRCSPKSGHDTVSWYQQALGQGPQFIFQYYEEEERQRGNFPDRFSGHQFPNYSSELNVNALLLGDSALYLCASSRQAGWSTEAFFGQGTRLTVV.

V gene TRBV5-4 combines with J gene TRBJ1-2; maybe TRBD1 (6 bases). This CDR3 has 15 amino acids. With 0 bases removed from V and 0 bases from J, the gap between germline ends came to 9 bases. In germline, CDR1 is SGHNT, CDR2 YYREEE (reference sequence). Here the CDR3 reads CASSLVTGPNYGYTF. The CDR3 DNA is TGTGCCAGCAGCTTGGTAACAGGGCCTAACTATGGCTACACCTTC. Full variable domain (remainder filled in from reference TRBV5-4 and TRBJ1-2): ETGVTQSPTHLIKTRGQQVTLRCSSQSGHNTVSWYQQALGQGPQFIFQYYREEENGRGNFPPRFSGLQFPNYSSELNVNALELDDSALYLCASSLVTGPNYGYTFGSGTRLTVV.

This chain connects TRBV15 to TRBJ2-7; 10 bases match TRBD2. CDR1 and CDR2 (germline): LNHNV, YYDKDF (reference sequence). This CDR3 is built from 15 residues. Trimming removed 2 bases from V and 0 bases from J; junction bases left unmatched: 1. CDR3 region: CATSRPSGSSYEQYF. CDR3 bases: TGTGCCACCAGCAGACCTAGCGGGAGCTCCTACGAGCAGTACTTC.

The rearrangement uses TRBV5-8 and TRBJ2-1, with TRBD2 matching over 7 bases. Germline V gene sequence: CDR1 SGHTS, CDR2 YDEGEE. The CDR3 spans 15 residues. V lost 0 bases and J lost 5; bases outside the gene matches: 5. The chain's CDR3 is CASSLGGTINNEQFF. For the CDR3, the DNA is TGTGCCAGCAGCTTGGGTGGGACTATAAACAATGAGCAGTTCTTC.

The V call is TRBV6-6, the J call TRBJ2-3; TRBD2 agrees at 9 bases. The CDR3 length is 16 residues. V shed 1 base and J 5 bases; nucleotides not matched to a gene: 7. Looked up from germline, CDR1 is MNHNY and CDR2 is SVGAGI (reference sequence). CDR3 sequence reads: CASSYLGGGALDTQYF. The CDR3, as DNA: TGTGCCAGCAGTTACTTGGGCGGGGGGGCCCTAGATACGCAGTATTTT.

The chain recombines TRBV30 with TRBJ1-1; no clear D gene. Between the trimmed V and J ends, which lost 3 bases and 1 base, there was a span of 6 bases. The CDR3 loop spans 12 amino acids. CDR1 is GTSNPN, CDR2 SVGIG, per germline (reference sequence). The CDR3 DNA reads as TGTGCCTGGAGCGAGGGGAACACTGAAGCTTTCTTT. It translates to CAWSEGNTEAFF.

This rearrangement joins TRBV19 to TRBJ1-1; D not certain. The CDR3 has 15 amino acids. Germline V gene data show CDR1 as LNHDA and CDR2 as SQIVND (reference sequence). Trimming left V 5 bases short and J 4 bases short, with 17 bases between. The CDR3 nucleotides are TGTGCCAGTAGTCCAGAGGGAATCACGACCACTGAAGCTTTCTTT. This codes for CASSPEGITTTEAFF.

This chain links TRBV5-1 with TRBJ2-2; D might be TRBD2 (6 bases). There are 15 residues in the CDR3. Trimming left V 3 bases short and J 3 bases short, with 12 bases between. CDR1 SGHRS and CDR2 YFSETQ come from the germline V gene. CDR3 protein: CASSWGDGYTGELFF. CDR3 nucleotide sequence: TGCGCCAGCAGCTGGGGGGACGGATACACCGGGGAGCTGTTTTTT.

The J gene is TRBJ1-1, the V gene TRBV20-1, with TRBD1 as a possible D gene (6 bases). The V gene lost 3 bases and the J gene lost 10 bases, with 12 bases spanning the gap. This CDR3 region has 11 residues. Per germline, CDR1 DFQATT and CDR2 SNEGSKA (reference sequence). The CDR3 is CSASPTTGAFF. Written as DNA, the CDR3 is TGCAGTGCTAGTCCCACGACAGGAGCTTTCTTT.

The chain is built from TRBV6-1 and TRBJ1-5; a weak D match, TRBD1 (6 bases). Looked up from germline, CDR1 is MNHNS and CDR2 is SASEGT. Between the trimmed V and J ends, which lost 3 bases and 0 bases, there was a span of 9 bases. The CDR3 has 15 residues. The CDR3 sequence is CASSDWDISNQPQHF. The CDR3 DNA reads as TGTGCCAGCAGTGATTGGGACATTAGCAATCAGCCCCAGCATTTT.

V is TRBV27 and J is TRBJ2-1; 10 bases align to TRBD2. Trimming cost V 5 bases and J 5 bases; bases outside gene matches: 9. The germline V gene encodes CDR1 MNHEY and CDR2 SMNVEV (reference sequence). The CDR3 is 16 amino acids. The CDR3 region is CASSPSSGSRDNEQFF. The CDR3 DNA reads TGTGCCAGCAGTCCCTCTAGCGGGAGCCGAGACAATGAGCAGTTCTTC.

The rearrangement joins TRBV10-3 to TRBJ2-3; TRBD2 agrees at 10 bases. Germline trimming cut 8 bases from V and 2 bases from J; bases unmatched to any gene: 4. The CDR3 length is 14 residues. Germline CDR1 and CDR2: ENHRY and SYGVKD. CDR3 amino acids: CAIRLAGTTDTQYF. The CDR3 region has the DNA TGTGCCATCCGACTAGCGGGTACCACAGATACGCAGTATTTT.

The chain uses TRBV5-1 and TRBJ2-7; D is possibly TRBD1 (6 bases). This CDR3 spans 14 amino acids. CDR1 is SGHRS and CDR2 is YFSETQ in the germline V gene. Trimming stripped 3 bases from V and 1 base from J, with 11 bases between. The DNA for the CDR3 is TGCGCCAGCAGCTCCTTGACAGGTTCCTACGAGCAGTACTTC. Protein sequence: CASSSLTGSYEQYF.